These 9 T cell receptor beta chains originate from one sample sequenced in a study of OX40 agonist ivuxolimab in advanced cancers. The repertoire was sequenced with immunoSEQ multiplex PCR; TCRdb's copy has only in-frame clones and lacks some. The sample has 45,000 to 50,000 clones; roughly 91% are singletons. Specimen: CD4+ or CD8+ T cells sorted from blood, collected in a trial of the OX40 agonist ivuxolimab. The receptor source for this set is an adult with an advanced solid tumor such as melanoma, head and neck, liver or kidney cancer.

Only a few counts were recorded for this clone. The chain uses TRBV30 and TRBJ1-6; D possibly corresponds to TRBD1 (5 bases). The CDR3 loop spans 13 amino acids. Germline values: CDR1 GTSNPN, CDR2 SVGIG (reference sequence). V was shortened by 1 base and J by 7 bases, with 8 bases between the two germline ends. The CDR3 loop reads CAWSETANSPLHF. CDR3 nucleotide sequence: TGTGCCTGGAGTGAGACAGCCAATTCACCCCTCCACTTT.

The rearrangement uses TRBV7-6 and TRBJ2-3; 11 bases match TRBD2. The V and J ends lost 5 bases and 3 bases, in that order; junction bases with no gene match: 10. From germline, CDR1 is SGHVS and CDR2 FNYEAQ. This CDR3 contains 17 residues. CDR3 bases: TGTGCCAGCAGCAACCCCACCGGGACTAGCGGAACAGATACGCAGTATTTT. This codes for CASSNPTGTSGTDTQYF.

V is TRBV30 and J is TRBJ2-7, with a weak D call TRBD2 (5 bases). CDR1 and CDR2 from the germline V gene are GTSNPN and SVGIG (reference sequence). The CDR3 totals 11 residues. V dropped 2 bases and J dropped 8 bases, with 10 bases sitting between them. CDR3 bases: TGTGCCTGGAGTTCAACCGGGAAGCAGTACTTC. Translating gives CAWSSTGKQYF.

V usage is TRBV11-2 and J usage is TRBJ2-4; 9 nucleotides agree with TRBD1. Germline CDR1 is SGHAT and CDR2 is FQNNGV. Trimming removed 5 bases from V and 8 bases from J; junction bases left unmatched: 7. This CDR3 is built from 14 residues. CDR3 loop: CASSPGQGMDIQYF. CDR3 coding DNA: TGTGCCAGCAGCCCGGGACAGGGAATGGACATTCAGTACTTC.

This sequence joins TRBV7-6 and TRBJ2-3, with D tentatively TRBD2 (6 bases). CDR3 length: 15 residues. The germline V gene has CDR1 SGHVS and CDR2 FNYEAQ. V gave up 5 bases and J gave up 8 bases, with 20 bases separating them. CDR3 sequence: CASSPPGLSGVTQYF. The CDR3 coding sequence is TGTGCCAGCAGCCCTCCAGGACTCTCGGGGGTTACGCAGTATTTT.

V gene TRBV4-2 combines with J gene TRBJ2-5, with TRBD2 matching over 8 bases. The germline CDR1 and CDR2 sequences are LGHNA and YNFKEQ. The CDR3 length is 15 residues. J was trimmed by 5 bases and V by 2 bases; bases with no gene match: 7. The CDR3 region has the DNA TGTGCCAGCAGCCAATCAAGCGGGAGATCGGAGACCCAGTACTTC. It yields the protein CASSQSSGRSETQYF.

This clone is a singleton in its sample. The J gene is TRBJ1-5, the V gene TRBV6-4; D unclear. The germline V gene has CDR1 MRHNA and CDR2 SNTAGT. This CDR3 has 18 amino acids. Trimming took off 4 bases at V and 0 bases at J, with 19 bases between the two ends. The CDR3 region is CASSAQLGRTYSNQPQHF. The DNA of the CDR3 is TGTGCCAGCAGTGCGCAGCTCGGACGGACTTATAGCAATCAGCCCCAGCATTTT.

This sequence joins TRBV7-9 and TRBJ2-3, with D hard to call. The CDR3 is 12 residues long. The V end was cut by 6 bases, the J end by 1 base, with 5 bases between. The germline V gene encodes CDR1 SEHNR and CDR2 FQNEAQ (reference sequence). The DNA of the CDR3 is TGTGCCAGCAGTAGAGGCACAGATACGCAGTATTTT. It encodes CASSRGTDTQYF.

The V and J genes are TRBV27 and TRBJ2-7; possibly TRBD2 for D (5 bases). The length of the CDR3 is 16 residues. Trimming stripped 4 bases from V and 0 bases from J, with 16 bases between. CDR1 is MNHEY, CDR2 SMNVEV, per germline (reference sequence). The CDR3 spells CASSSYTGNSSYEQYF. The CDR3 DNA sequence: TGTGCCAGCAGTTCGTATACCGGGAATAGCTCCTACGAGCAGTACTTC.